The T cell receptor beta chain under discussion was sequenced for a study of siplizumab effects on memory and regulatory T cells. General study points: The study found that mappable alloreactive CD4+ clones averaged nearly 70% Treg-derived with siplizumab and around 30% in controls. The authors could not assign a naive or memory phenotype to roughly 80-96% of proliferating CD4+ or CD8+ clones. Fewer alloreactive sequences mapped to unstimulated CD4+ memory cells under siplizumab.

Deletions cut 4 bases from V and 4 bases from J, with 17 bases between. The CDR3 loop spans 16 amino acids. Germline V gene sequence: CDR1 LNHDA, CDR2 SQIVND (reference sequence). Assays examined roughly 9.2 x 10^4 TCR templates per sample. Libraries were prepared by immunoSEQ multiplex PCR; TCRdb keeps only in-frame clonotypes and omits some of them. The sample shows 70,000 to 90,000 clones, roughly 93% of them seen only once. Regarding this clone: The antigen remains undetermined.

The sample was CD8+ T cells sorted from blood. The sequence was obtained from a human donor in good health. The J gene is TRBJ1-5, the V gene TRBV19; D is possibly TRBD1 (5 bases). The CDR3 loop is CASSTRSSGANQPQHF. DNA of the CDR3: TGTGCCAGTAGTACCAGGTCCTCTGGGGCAAATCAGCCCCAGCATTTT. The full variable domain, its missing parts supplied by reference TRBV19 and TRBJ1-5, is DGGITQSPKYLFRKEGQNVTLSCEQNLNHDAMYWYRQDPGQGLRLIYYSQIVNDFQKGDIAEGYSVSREKKESFPLTVTSAQKNPTAFYLCASSTRSSGANQPQHFGDGTRLSIL.